The rows below give T cell receptor beta chains drawn from one sample of a study of T-cell reconstitution after alpha-beta-depleted transplantation in children. Each CDR3 protein is one row after TCRdb ran MiXCR on the PCR reads. The sample shows 490,000 or so distinct CDR3 sequences, under 15% of them seen only once. Source: PBMCs from the stem cell graft donor, taken from the stem cell graft. These receptors were taken from a human donor who donated a stem cell graft to a child with combined immunodeficiency. Each CDR3 is given with its conserved first and last residue. Fields, in order: V gene, J gene, D gene, clone size, CDR3 protein, CDR3 DNA. A D gene is named only where the DNA matches it firmly. Clone size is given for some rows only: seen once, a few or many times, or a class if the clone is expanded.

>TRBV27|TRBJ2-7|.|.
CASSFRGSPEQYF
TGTGCCAGCAGTTTTCGAGGTTCGCCCGAGCAGTACTTC
>TRBV12-3/TRBV12-4|TRBJ2-3|TRBD2|many
CASSGSGGEYTDTQYF
TGTGCCAGCAGTGGGAGTGGGGGGGAGTACACAGATACGCAGTATTTT
>TRBV4-2|TRBJ2-7|TRBD2|.
CASSQEASGAYEQYF
TGTGCCAGCAGCCAAGAGGCTAGCGGGGCCTACGAGCAGTACTTC
>TRBV20-1|TRBJ2-1|TRBD2|many
CSAKFLAGGQWNEQFF
TGCAGTGCAAAGTTTCTAGCGGGGGGGCAGTGGAATGAGCAGTTCTTC
>TRBV9|TRBJ2-3|.|.
CASSAFSTDTQYF
TGTGCCAGCAGCGCATTTAGCACAGATACGCAGTATTTT
>TRBV12-3/TRBV12-4|TRBJ1-4|.|.
CASSLLGLSRGKLFF
TGTGCCAGCAGTTTATTGGGGTTGTCTCGTGGAAAACTGTTTTTT
>TRBV5-6|TRBJ2-7|.|many
CASSHGPVYEQYF
TGTGCCAGCAGTCACGGACCAGTCTACGAGCAGTACTTC
>TRBV5-6|TRBJ2-5|.|few
CASTLGLDKETQYF
TGTGCCAGCACCTTGGGGCTGGATAAAGAGACCCAGTACTTC
>TRBV27|TRBJ2-7|.|.
CASSLWGSRGEQYF
TGTGCCAGCAGTTTATGGGGGAGTCGAGGGGAGCAGTACTTC
>TRBV21-1|TRBJ2-3|.|.
CASSTLKTGGDTQYF
TGTGCCAGCAGCACTCTCAAAACAGGGGGGGATACGCAGTATTTT
>TRBV24-1|TRBJ2-2|.|many
CATSGRKAAGELFF
TGTGCCACCAGTGGTAGGAAGGCGGCCGGGGAGCTGTTTTTT
>TRBV28|TRBJ2-7|.|.
CASSLHIGEQYF
TGTGCCAGCAGTTTGCACATAGGCGAGCAGTACTTC
>TRBV4-3|TRBJ2-7|.|few
CASSQVDGSYDEQYF
TGCGCCAGCAGCCAAGTTGATGGGAGTTATGACGAGCAGTACTTC
>TRBV24-1|TRBJ2-5|.|.
CATSDLWGQTQYF
TGTGCCACCAGTGATTTGTGGGGACAGACCCAGTACTTC
>TRBV7-9|TRBJ1-5|.|few
CASSLMNQPQHF
TGTGCCAGCAGCTTAATGAATCAGCCCCAGCATTTT